Below, 17 T cell receptor beta chains from the same sample are listed, as sequenced in a study of blood T cell repertoires in COVID-19. Using immunoSEQ multiplex PCR, the repertoire was profiled, and TCRdb retains in-frame clones only, with some absent. The sample holds a few hundred thousand clones, 70% to 85% seen once. Source material: peripheral blood. Every receptor here comes from a man between 45 and 60 years old with active or convalescent COVID-19.

The CDR3 nucleotides read TGTGCCAGCAGTTTACTGGCGGGTTCACCCCTCCACTTT. Its translation is CASSLLAGSPLHF. This sequence joins TRBV12-3 or TRBV12-4 and TRBJ1-6; D not resolved. The CDR3 is 13 residues long. Trimming cost V 2 bases and J 9 bases, with 8 bases left between them.

The genes are TRBV6-5 and TRBJ1-2; TRBD1 is a possible D gene (6 bases). The CDR3 has 15 amino acids. CDR1 MNHEY and CDR2 SVGAGI come from the germline V gene. V was cut by 6 bases and J by 2 bases, with 16 bases left in between. The CDR3 sequence is CASSKGRGGNYGYTF. The DNA of the CDR3 is TGTGCCAGCAGCAAGGGTAGGGGGGGCAACTATGGCTACACCTTC.

The J gene is TRBJ2-2, the V gene TRBV7-9, with D possibly being TRBD1 (6 bases). The ends were cut back, 1 base at V and 1 base at J, with 10 bases in the middle. The CDR3 is 16 residues long. The germline CDR1 and CDR2 sequences are SEHNR and FQNEAQ (reference sequence). CDR3 nucleotide sequence: TGTGCCAGCAGCTTAGTGGGGGCACGGAACACCGGGGAGCTGTTTTTT. Translating gives CASSLVGARNTGELFF.

This chain links TRBV9 with TRBJ2-1; 10 nucleotides match TRBD1. Germline lookup yields CDR1 SGDLS and CDR2 YYNGEE. CDR3 length equals 16 residues. After removal of 6 bases from V and 7 bases from J, the junction contained 13 bases not matched to a gene. The CDR3 region has the DNA TGTGCCAGCACCCGTAGTGGACAGGGGGGTAGGAATGAGCAGTTCTTC. Residues: CASTRSGQGGRNEQFF.

This chain connects TRBV21-1 to TRBJ1-2; no check of the table's D call, TRBD1, against the DNA was made. TRBV21-1 is designated a pseudogene. The CDR3 loop spans 15 amino acids. The CDR3 loop reads CASSKGRTGWCGYTF. The CDR3 DNA sequence: TGTGCCAGCAGCAAAGGCCGAACAGGGTGGTGTGGCTACACCTTC.

This clone was detected many times. This chain joins TRBV19 and TRBJ2-1; D ambiguous. Germline V gene data show CDR1 as LNHDA and CDR2 as SQIVND (reference sequence). Deletions cut 4 bases from V and 8 bases from J, with 9 bases between. This CDR3 has 12 amino acids. The CDR3 bases are TGTGCCAGTAGTACTGGCTTTGATGAGCAGTTCTTC. It yields the protein CASSTGFDEQFF.

The chain combines TRBV18 with TRBJ2-5; maybe TRBD2 (6 bases). This CDR3 has 16 amino acids. The ends were cut back, 4 bases at V and 2 bases at J, with 17 bases in the middle. The germline CDR1 and CDR2 sequences are KGHSH and LQKENI. The CDR3 DNA sequence: TGTGCCAGCTCACTTAGAGTGGGAGGAGTTCAAGAGACCCAGTACTTC. Protein product: CASSLRVGGVQETQYF.

This clone was observed a single time. This chain links TRBV6-5 with TRBJ1-2; D unresolved. The germline CDR1 and CDR2 sequences are MNHEY and SVGAGI. V dropped 0 bases and J dropped 7 bases, with 12 bases sitting between them. The CDR3 length is 14 residues. The CDR3 region has the DNA TGTGCCAGCAGTTACTCGTTCGGTGGAGGTGGCTACACCTTC. Residues: CASSYSFGGGGYTF.

This clone was counted a few times. The gene calls are TRBV9 and TRBJ2-5, with 12 bases that match TRBD1. J was trimmed by 1 base and V by 3 bases; bases with no gene match: 10. Per the germline V gene, CDR1 is SGDLS and CDR2 is YYNGEE. The CDR3 extends over 18 amino acids. The CDR3 reads CASSALTGTGGLQETQYF. CDR3 DNA sequence: TGTGCCAGCAGCGCGCTTACCGGGACAGGGGGCCTCCAAGAGACCCAGTACTTC.

This clone has just one count. V and J are TRBV9 and TRBJ2-2; D possibly corresponds to TRBD1 (6 bases). Looked up from germline, CDR1 is SGDLS and CDR2 is YYNGEE. V lost 0 bases and J 5 bases, leaving 14 bases between the germline ends. The CDR3 totals 16 residues. In nucleotides, the CDR3 is TGTGCCAGCAGCGTAGCTCCCCACACAGGGACCGGGGAGCTGTTTTTT. Its translation: CASSVAPHTGTGELFF.

V is TRBV5-4 and J is TRBJ2-7, with D perhaps matching TRBD1 (5 bases). Germline values: CDR1 SGHNT, CDR2 YYREEE (reference sequence). This CDR3 has 14 amino acids. V lost 4 bases, J lost 0 bases, and 11 bases lay in between. CDR3 protein: CASSDSPSSYEQYF. The CDR3 DNA is TGTGCCAGCAGCGACAGCCCTAGCTCCTACGAGCAGTACTTC.

The gene calls are TRBV28 and TRBJ2-6; D uncertain. Germline V gives CDR1 MDHEN, CDR2 SYDVKM. V dropped 8 bases and J dropped 0 bases, with 5 bases sitting between them. There are 13 residues in the CDR3. The CDR3 region is CASRYSGANVLTF. The CDR3 nucleotides read TGTGCCAGCCGGTACTCTGGGGCCAACGTCCTGACTTTC. The full variable domain, completed using reference TRBV28 and TRBJ2-6, is DVKVTQSSRYLVKRTGEKVFLECVQDMDHENMFWYRQDPGLGLRLIYFSYDVKMKEKGDIPEGYSVSREKKERFSLILESASTNQTSMYLCASRYSGANVLTFGAGSRLTVL.

The V gene is TRBV27, the J gene TRBJ2-6; 9 nucleotides match TRBD1. V shed 5 bases and J 0 bases; nucleotides not matched to a gene: 5. In germline, CDR1 is MNHEY, CDR2 SMNVEV (reference sequence). The length of the CDR3 is 17 residues. The CDR3: CASSLRTGDSGANVLTF. In nucleotides, the CDR3 is TGTGCCAGCAGTCTCCGGACAGGGGACTCTGGGGCCAACGTCCTGACTTTC.

This chain uses TRBV28 with TRBJ2-1; 7 positions agree with TRBD2. The CDR3 extends over 14 amino acids. V shed 1 base and J 4 bases; nucleotides not matched to a gene: 1. CDR1 and CDR2 from the germline V gene are MDHEN and SYDVKM. The CDR3 protein is CASSLSSGYNEQFF. The CDR3 coding sequence is TGTGCCAGCAGTTTATCTAGCGGATACAATGAGCAGTTCTTC.

The chain joins TRBV3-1 (or the pseudogene TRBV3-2) to TRBJ1-2; TRBD1 might be the D (5 bases). Trimming removed 3 bases at V and 3 bases at J, with 5 bases between. The germline gives CDR1 LGHDT, CDR2 YNNKEL (reference sequence). The CDR3 contains 12 residues. The CDR3 protein is CASSQTDYGYTF. CDR3 in DNA: TGTGCCAGCAGCCAGACAGACTATGGCTACACCTTC.

This clone has just one count. The chain carries TRBV7-9 and TRBJ2-3, with 8 bases that match TRBD1. The trim removed 1 base at V and 5 bases at J, leaving 2 bases unmatched. CDR3 length equals 14 residues. Germline V gene data show CDR1 as SEHNR and CDR2 as FQNEAQ (reference sequence). In DNA, the CDR3 is TGTGCCAGCAGCTTAGGGACAGGGCGAGATACGCAGTATTTT. It specifies CASSLGTGRDTQYF.

Here the CDR3 reads CATSDFRGSGDTQYF. In DNA, the CDR3 is TGTGCCACCAGTGATTTCAGGGGGTCTGGTGATACGCAGTATTTT. This chain links TRBV24-1 with TRBJ2-3; 7 nucleotides match TRBD1. This CDR3 region has 15 residues. Losses at the gene ends were 1 base for V and 6 bases for J; bases not matched to a gene: 6. Germline CDR1 and CDR2: KGHDR and SFDVKD.